This T cell receptor (beta chain) was sequenced in a study of blood T cell dynamics during melanoma immunotherapy. Study-level points and caveats: PBMC repertoires of eventual disease-control patients split at W3 into clonality or diversity gains.

The table came from immunoSEQ multiplex PCR; TCRdb's copy has only in-frame clones and leaves some out. This sample has about 8,600 clones, with roughly 85% found just once. Of note for this clone: Its target is not known.

Noted time point: week 3, after first cycle of checkpoint inhibitor. The V gene lost 6 bases and the J gene lost 5 bases, with 19 bases spanning the gap. This CDR3 comprises 15 residues. The germline V gene has CDR1 KGHSH and CDR2 LQKENI. Here the sequenced sample was blood, taken from a patient treated with checkpoint blockade. The TCR sequence derives from a human donor with melanoma. The V call is TRBV18, the J call TRBJ1-2; D gene uncertain. DNA for the CDR3: TGTGCCAGCTCTCCAGAGACACCCCGCGGATATGGCTACACCTTC. Amino acid sequence: CASSPETPRGYGYTF.